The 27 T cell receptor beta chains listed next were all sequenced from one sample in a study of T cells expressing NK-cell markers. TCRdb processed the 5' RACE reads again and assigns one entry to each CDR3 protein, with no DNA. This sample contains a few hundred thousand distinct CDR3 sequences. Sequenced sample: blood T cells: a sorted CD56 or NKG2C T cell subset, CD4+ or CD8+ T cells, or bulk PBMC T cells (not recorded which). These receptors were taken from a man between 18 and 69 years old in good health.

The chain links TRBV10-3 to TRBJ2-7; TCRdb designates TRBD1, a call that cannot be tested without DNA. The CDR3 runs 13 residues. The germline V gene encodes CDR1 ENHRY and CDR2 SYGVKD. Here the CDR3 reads CAIRPTGKGEQYF.

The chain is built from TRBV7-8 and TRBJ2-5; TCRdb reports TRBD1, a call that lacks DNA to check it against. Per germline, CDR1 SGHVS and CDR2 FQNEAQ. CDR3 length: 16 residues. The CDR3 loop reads CASSLGAPMSQETQYF.

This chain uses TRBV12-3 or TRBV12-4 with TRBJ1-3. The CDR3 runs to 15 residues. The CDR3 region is CASSSHGSSGNTIYF.

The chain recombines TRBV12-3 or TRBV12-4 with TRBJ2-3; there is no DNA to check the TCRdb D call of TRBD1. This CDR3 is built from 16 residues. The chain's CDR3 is CASRNKGRGQTDTQYF.

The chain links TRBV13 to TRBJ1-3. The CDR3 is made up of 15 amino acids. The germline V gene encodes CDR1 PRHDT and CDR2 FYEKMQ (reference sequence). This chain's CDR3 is CASSFSRSSGNTIYF.

This chain's CDR3 is CASSLGGQVPTGELFF. This chain links TRBV7-2 with TRBJ2-2; absent DNA, TCRdb's TRBD1 call cannot be checked. Germline loops: CDR1 SGHTA, CDR2 FQGNSA. CDR3 size: 16 residues.

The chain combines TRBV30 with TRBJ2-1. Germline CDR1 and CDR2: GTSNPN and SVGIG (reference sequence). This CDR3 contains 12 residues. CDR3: CAWSRQTNEQFF.

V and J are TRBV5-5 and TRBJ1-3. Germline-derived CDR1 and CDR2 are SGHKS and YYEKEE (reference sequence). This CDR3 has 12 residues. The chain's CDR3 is CASSLNGNTIYF.

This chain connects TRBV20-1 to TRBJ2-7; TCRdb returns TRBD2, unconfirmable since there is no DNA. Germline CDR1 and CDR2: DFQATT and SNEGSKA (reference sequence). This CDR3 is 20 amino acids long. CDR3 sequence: CSARPQGSVSGGPSSYEQYF.

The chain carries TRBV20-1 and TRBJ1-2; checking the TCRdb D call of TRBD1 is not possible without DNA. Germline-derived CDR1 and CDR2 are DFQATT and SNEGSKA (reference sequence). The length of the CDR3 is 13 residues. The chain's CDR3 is CSARATGGGGYTF.

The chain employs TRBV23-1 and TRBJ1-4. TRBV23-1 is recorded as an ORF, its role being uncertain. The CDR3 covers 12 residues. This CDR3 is CASRQGNEKLFF.

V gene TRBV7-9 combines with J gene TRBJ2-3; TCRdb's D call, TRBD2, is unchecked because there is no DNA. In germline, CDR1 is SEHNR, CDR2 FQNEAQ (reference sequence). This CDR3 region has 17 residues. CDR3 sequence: CASSLSLAGGSTDTQYF.

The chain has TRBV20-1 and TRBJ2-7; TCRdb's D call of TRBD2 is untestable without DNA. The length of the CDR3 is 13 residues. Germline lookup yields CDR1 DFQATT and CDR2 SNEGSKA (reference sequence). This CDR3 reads CSASPSGGAGQYF.

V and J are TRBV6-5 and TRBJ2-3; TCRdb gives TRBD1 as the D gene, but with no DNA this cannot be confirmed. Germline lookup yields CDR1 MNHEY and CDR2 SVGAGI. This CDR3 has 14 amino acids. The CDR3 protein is CASSWGGATDTQYF.

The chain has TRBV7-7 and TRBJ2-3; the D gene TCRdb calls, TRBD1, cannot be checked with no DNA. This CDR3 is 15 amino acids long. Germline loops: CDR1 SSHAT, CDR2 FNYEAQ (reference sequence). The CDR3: CASSARGLGTDTQYF.

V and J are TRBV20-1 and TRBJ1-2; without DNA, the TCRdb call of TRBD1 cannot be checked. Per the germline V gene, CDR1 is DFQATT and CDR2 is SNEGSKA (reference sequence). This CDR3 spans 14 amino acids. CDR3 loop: CSARDRGIDYGYTF.

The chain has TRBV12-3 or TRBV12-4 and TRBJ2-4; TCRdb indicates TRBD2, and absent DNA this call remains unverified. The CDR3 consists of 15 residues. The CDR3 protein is CASTLRGAQGNIQYF.

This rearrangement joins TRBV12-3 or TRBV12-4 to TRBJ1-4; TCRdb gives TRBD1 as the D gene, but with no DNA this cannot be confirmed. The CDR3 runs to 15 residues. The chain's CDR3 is CASRSDRGLGEKLFF.

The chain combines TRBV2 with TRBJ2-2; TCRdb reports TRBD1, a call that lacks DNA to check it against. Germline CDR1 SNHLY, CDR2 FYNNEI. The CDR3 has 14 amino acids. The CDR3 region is CASSSTGNSGELFF.

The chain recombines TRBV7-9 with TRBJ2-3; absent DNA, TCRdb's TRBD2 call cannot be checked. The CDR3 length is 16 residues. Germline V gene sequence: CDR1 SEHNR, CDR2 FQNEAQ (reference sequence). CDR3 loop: CASSLGSSGRSDTQYF.

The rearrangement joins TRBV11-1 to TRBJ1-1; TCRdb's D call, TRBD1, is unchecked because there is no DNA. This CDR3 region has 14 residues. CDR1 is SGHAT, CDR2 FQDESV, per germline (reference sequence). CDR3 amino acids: CASRLDRGLTEAFF.

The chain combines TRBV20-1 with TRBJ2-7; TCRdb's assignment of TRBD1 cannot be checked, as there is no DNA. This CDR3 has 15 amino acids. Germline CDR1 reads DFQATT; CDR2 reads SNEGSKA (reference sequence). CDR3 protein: CSADPGTDSSYEQYF.

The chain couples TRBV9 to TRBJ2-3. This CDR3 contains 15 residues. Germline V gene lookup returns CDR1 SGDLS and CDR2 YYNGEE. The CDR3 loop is CASSNVRGSTDTQYF.

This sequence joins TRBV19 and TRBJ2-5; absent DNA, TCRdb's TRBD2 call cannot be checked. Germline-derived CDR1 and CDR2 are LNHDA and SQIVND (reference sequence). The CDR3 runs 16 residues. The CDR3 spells CASSMESSGGRETQYF.

The CDR3 spells CASSRRDRGRSTDTQYF. This rearrangement joins TRBV7-9 to TRBJ2-3; TCRdb lists TRBD1, though no DNA is available to test this call. This CDR3 has 17 residues. Looked up from germline, CDR1 is SEHNR and CDR2 is FQNEAQ (reference sequence).

The CDR3 loop reads CASVRLAMNTEAFF. The chain is built from TRBV2 and TRBJ1-1. CDR3 size: 14 residues. CDR1 is SNHLY, CDR2 FYNNEI, per germline.

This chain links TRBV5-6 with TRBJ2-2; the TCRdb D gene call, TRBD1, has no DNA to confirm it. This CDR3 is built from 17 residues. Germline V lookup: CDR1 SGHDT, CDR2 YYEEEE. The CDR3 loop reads CASSFLLTGANTGELFF.